The T cell receptor beta chain under discussion was sequenced for a study of T cell responses to AZD1222 COVID-19 vaccine. For this clone: The antigen is not known.

The assay was immunoSEQ multiplex PCR, and TCRdb's table has in-frame clones only and misses some. The sample yields around 92,000 clones, roughly 91% seen once. CDR1 SGHAT and CDR2 FQNNGV come from the germline V gene. Trimming cost V 2 bases and J 5 bases, with 7 bases left between them. CDR3 size: 12 residues. Study outcomes and limitations: At baseline, seropositivity was found in only 5 to 7 AZD1222 recipients. Spike-specific TCR breadth and depth grew following two AZD1222 doses. In a largely white British group with more females than males, clonal diversity was possibly underestimated.

The chain uses TRBV11-2 and TRBJ2-7; D ambiguous. This TCR came from an adult in good health. The source was peripheral blood, collected on day 0 of AZD1222 vaccination. The CDR3 DNA is TGTGCCAGCAGCTTAAAGTACGACGAGCAGTACTTC. This encodes CASSLKYDEQYF. The variable domain in full, completed from reference TRBV11-2 and TRBJ2-7, reads EAGVAQSPRYKIIEKRQSVAFWCNPISGHATLYWYQQILGQGPKLLIQFQNNGVVDDSQLPKDRFSAERLKGVDSTLKIQPAKLEDSAVYLCASSLKYDEQYFGPGTRLTVT.